This paragraph covers one T cell receptor (beta chain) sequence. Its antigen is unidentified. The TCR beta CDR3 regions underwent amplification using RNA transcripts as the source. Using the HTBI primer set, a first-round RT-PCR was run on the TCR CDR3. Each CDR3 protein gets one entry after TCRdb re-called the multiplex PCR reads with MiXCR. The sample records about 640,000 distinct CDR3 sequences, less than 25% being singletons. This sample is part of a study of T cells in Graves' hyperthyroidism and ophthalmopathy. V lost 2 bases and J 2 bases, leaving 11 bases between the germline ends. The CDR3 loop spans 15 amino acids. Study-level points and caveats: Among thyroid clonotypes expanded above 0.001, most also appeared in blood.

Among ophthalmopathy patients, the Clinical Activity Score reached at least 3, the NOSPECS grade reached at least 4, and duration remained under 3 months. Reasons for excluding patients were uncontrolled infection, other autoimmune disease, pregnancy or lactation. PBMCs came from 10 ml fresh peripheral blood. Material: blood. The receptor comes from a man aged 25 to 40 with Graves' ophthalmopathy. J is TRBJ2-3 and V is TRBV12-3 or TRBV12-4; a weak D match, TRBD2 (5 bases). The DNA for the CDR3 is TGTGCCAGCAGTTTAATCCTAGCTAACACAGATACGCAGTATTTT. Protein: CASSLILANTDTQYF.